This T cell receptor beta chain appears in the sequencing data of a study of T cell changes during pregnancy in multiple sclerosis. Libraries were prepared by immunoSEQ multiplex PCR; TCRdb keeps only in-frame clonotypes and omits some of them. In the table there are approximately 65,000 clones, approximately 92% of which are singletons. The germline gives CDR1 LGHNA, CDR2 YSLEER. This CDR3 spans 15 amino acids. Germline trimming cut 1 base from V and 7 bases from J; bases unmatched to any gene: 7. The source is a female donor in good health, enrolled as a control in a pregnancy study. This specimen was CD8+ T cells from peripheral blood mononuclear cells, taken in the third trimester of pregnancy. The V call is TRBV4-3, the J call TRBJ1-2, with TRBD1 identical over 9 bases. In DNA, the CDR3 is TGCGCCAGCAGCCAAGTGGTAGGGACAGGGAGTGGCTACACCTTC. Translated, it gives CASSQVVGTGSGYTF.